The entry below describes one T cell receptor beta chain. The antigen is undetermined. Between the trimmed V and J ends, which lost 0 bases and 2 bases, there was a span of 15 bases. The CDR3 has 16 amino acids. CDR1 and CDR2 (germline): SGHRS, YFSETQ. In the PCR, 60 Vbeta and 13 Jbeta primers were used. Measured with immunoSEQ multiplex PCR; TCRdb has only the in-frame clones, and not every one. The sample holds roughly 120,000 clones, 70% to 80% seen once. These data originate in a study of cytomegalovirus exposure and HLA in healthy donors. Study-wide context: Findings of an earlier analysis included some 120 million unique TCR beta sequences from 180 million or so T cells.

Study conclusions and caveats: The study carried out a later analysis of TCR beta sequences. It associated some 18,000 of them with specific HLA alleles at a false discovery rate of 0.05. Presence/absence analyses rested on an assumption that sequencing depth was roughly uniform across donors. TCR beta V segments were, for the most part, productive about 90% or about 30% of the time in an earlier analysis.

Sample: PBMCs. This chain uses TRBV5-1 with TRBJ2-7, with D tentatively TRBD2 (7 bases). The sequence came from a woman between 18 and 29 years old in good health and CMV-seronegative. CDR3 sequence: CASSLAIGGPPYEQYF. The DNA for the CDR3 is TGCGCCAGCAGCTTGGCCATCGGGGGGCCCCCCTACGAGCAGTACTTC. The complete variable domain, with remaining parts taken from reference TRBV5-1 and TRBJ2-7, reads KAGVTQTPRYLIKTRGQQVTLSCSPISGHRSVSWYQQTPGQGLQFLFEYFSETQRNKGNFPGRFSGRQFSNSRSEMNVSTLELGDSALYLCASSLAIGGPPYEQYFGPGTRLTVT.